The 13 T cell receptor beta chains in this list originate from one sample, sequenced in a study of cytomegalovirus exposure and HLA in healthy donors. The PCR employed 60 Vbeta primers together with 13 Jbeta primers. Using immunoSEQ multiplex PCR, the repertoire was profiled, and TCRdb retains in-frame clones only, with some absent. The table has 150,000 to 200,000 clones, 81% seen once. The sequencing input was PBMCs. The receptor set was obtained from a man aged 35 to 55 in good health and CMV-seropositive.

J is TRBJ1-4 and V is TRBV15; D is unresolved. The V end was cut by 4 bases, the J end by 4 bases, with 16 bases between. The CDR3 sequence is 16 residues long. Per the germline V gene, CDR1 is LNHNV and CDR2 is YYDKDF (reference sequence). CDR3 DNA: TGTGCCACCAGCATAGAGAAAGGACTTAGTAATGAAAAACTGTTTTTT. Its protein is CATSIEKGLSNEKLFF. Combining the CDR3 with reference TRBV15 and TRBJ1-4 gives the whole variable domain DAMVIQNPRYQVTQFGKPVTLSCSQTLNHNVMYWYQQKSSQAPKLLFHYYDKDFNNEADTPDNFQSRRPNTSFCFLDIRSPGLGDTAMYLCATSIEKGLSNEKLFFGSGTQLSVL.

This chain connects TRBV18 to TRBJ2-3, with 13 bases aligning to TRBD2. The CDR3 runs to 17 residues. Losses at the gene ends were 4 bases for V and 5 bases for J; bases not matched to a gene: 9. Germline assignment: CDR1 KGHSH and CDR2 LQKENI. The CDR3 loop reads CASSRGLAGVLLDTQYF. DNA of the CDR3: TGTGCCAGCTCACGAGGACTAGCGGGAGTCCTCCTAGATACGCAGTATTTT.

The chain recombines TRBV7-8 with TRBJ1-1; D possibly corresponds to TRBD1 (5 bases). Trimming shortened V by 4 bases and J by 6 bases, and 12 bases separated the two germline ends. CDR3 length: 13 amino acids. Germline V gives CDR1 SGHVS, CDR2 FQNEAQ. For the CDR3, the DNA is TGTGCCAGCAGCTCTGTGACAGACTCTGAAGCTTTCTTT. Translation: CASSSVTDSEAFF. Variable domain in full (rest from reference TRBV7-8 and TRBJ1-1): GAGVSQSPRYKVAKRGQDVALRCDPISGHVSLFWYQQALGQGPEFLTYFQNEAQLDKSGLPSDRFFAERPEGSVSTLKIQRTQQEDSAVYLCASSSVTDSEAFFGQGTRLTVV.

This sequence joins TRBV9 and TRBJ1-5; no clear D. Germline V gene sequence: CDR1 SGDLS, CDR2 YYNGEE. The CDR3 has 13 amino acids. Trimming left V 3 bases short and J 4 bases short, with 8 bases between. The chain's CDR3 is CASSASVNQPQHF. CDR3 nucleotide sequence: TGTGCCAGCAGCGCCAGTGTTAATCAGCCCCAGCATTTT.

This chain connects TRBV6-6 to TRBJ2-5; TRBD2 aligns across 8 bases. The CDR3 runs to 13 residues. J gave up 5 bases and V 2 bases, and 1 base lay outside the gene matches. CDR1 and CDR2 from the germline V gene are MNHNY and SVGAGI (reference sequence). For the CDR3, the DNA is TGTGCCAGCAGTTACGGGACTAGTGAGACCCAGTACTTC. This sequence encodes CASSYGTSETQYF.

The chain uses TRBV11-2 and TRBJ2-7; 10 positions match TRBD2. Looked up from germline, CDR1 is SGHAT and CDR2 is FQNNGV. Germline trimming cut 5 bases from V and 5 bases from J; bases unmatched to any gene: 15. This CDR3 has 17 residues. In DNA form, the CDR3 reads TGTGCCAGCAGCCCCAGTCGGGTAGCGGGGGGCCGCGACGAGCAGTACTTC. Encoded protein: CASSPSRVAGGRDEQYF.

A few counts support this clone. This chain joins TRBV7-6 and TRBJ2-5; 8 nucleotides align to TRBD2. V lost 4 bases to trimming and J lost 2 bases; unmatched junction nucleotides: 3. Germline CDR1 SGHVS, CDR2 FNYEAQ. The CDR3 has 14 residues. In DNA form, the CDR3 reads TGTGCCAGCAGCTCGACTAGCGAGCAAGAGACCCAGTACTTC. Translated: CASSSTSEQETQYF. Full variable domain (missing parts from reference TRBV7-6 and TRBJ2-5): GAGVSQSPRYKVTKRGQDVALRCDPISGHVSLYWYRQALGQGPEFLTYFNYEAQQDKSGLPNDRFSAERPEGSISTLTIQRTEQRDSAMYRCASSSTSEQETQYFGPGTRLLVL.

The chain combines TRBV14 with TRBJ2-7, with TRBD2 as a possible D gene (6 bases). CDR1 and CDR2 from the germline V gene are SGHDN and FVKESK. This CDR3 region has 14 residues. Trimming removed 1 base at V and 7 bases at J, with 14 bases between. The CDR3 DNA sequence: TGTGCCAGCAGCCAAGTAACTGAGGCGGGGGAGCAGTACTTC. It encodes CASSQVTEAGEQYF.

V is TRBV4-2 and J is TRBJ2-1; tentative D call: TRBD2 (6 bases). The V gene's germline CDR1 is LGHNA and CDR2 YNFKEQ. CDR3 length: 16 amino acids. Trimming removed 0 bases from V and 0 bases from J, with 9 bases in between. CDR3 residues: CASSQDWTTSYNEQFF. Here the CDR3 DNA reads TGTGCCAGCAGCCAAGATTGGACTACCTCCTACAATGAGCAGTTCTTC.

V and J are TRBV6-5 and TRBJ1-2; a weak D match, TRBD1 (6 bases). Germline V gene data show CDR1 as MNHEY and CDR2 as SVGAGI. The CDR3 is 16 residues long. V gave up 0 bases and J gave up 8 bases, with 19 bases separating them. CDR3: CASSYSGSGGLQGYTF. The CDR3 DNA reads TGTGCCAGCAGTTACTCTGGCTCGGGGGGGCTGCAAGGCTACACCTTC.

The gene calls are TRBV18 and TRBJ2-7; 10 bases map to TRBD1. V dropped 5 bases and J dropped 4; count of bases not matched to a gene: 2. Germline CDR1 reads KGHSH; CDR2 reads LQKENI. The CDR3 sequence is 13 residues long. The CDR3 DNA is TGTGCCAGCTCAAGGACAGGGGGTTACGAGCAGTACTTC. Translation gives CASSRTGGYEQYF.

The genes are TRBV19 and TRBJ2-7; 10 bases match TRBD1. This CDR3 is 15 amino acids long. Germline-derived CDR1 and CDR2 are LNHDA and SQIVND (reference sequence). The V segment lost 3 bases and the J segment 7 bases; nucleotides outside the gene matches: 9. The CDR3 loop is CASSIGRDRGREQYF. In DNA form, the CDR3 reads TGTGCCAGTAGTATCGGGAGGGACAGGGGAAGGGAGCAGTACTTC.

The chain combines TRBV6-6 with TRBJ2-1; 7 nucleotides match TRBD1. V shed 7 bases, J shed 6 bases, and the junction held 6 bases outside the gene matches. CDR1 and CDR2 (germline): MNHNY, SVGAGI (reference sequence). The CDR3 sequence is 13 residues long. The CDR3 region is CASTPTGFNEQFF. The CDR3 DNA sequence: TGTGCCAGCACCCCGACAGGGTTCAATGAGCAGTTCTTC.